A single sample is the source of the 22 T cell receptor beta chains below, sequenced in a study of CD8+CD57+ T cells in acquired aplastic anemia. TCR beta VDJ and CDR3 profiles were obtained from a genomic DNA template. Via MiXCR, TCRdb re-called the reads, giving one row per CDR3 protein. The table has about 130,000 distinct CDR3 sequences, 48% seen once. Sequences were obtained from sorted CD4+, CD8+, or CD8+CD57+ T cells (not recorded which) from PBMCs. These TCRs come from a human donor in good health, serving as a control.

V usage is TRBV10-3 and J usage is TRBJ1-2, with D perhaps matching TRBD1 (6 bases). This CDR3 spans 14 amino acids. Germline V CDR1 and CDR2: ENHRY, SYGVKD. V lost 7 bases and J lost 4, with 16 bases in between. The chain's CDR3 is CAITGQPLSYGYTF. Here the CDR3 DNA reads TGTGCCATCACTGGACAGCCTCTCTCCTATGGCTACACCTTC.

Remarks on this clonotype: A much larger clonotype is one base distant, so this may be a read error. This chain links TRBV14 with TRBJ2-5; 7 bases line up with TRBD2. CDR3 length equals 18 residues. CDR1 and CDR2 (germline): SGHDN, FVKESK. The DNA of the CDR3 is TGTGCCAGCAGCCAAGAGTGGGCTTCCAGCGGGGTTCCAGAGACCCAGCACTTC. The encoded protein is CASSQEWASSGVPETQHF.

This clonotype was found once. V and J are TRBV10-3 and TRBJ2-7; no definite D call. CDR1 ENHRY and CDR2 SYGVKD come from the germline V gene. V lost 3 bases and J lost 5, with 8 bases in between. CDR3 length: 12 residues. The CDR3 loop reads CAISDMLDEQYF. The CDR3 DNA follows: TGTGCCATCAGTGATATGTTAGACGAGCAGTACTTC.

This clonotype came up many times. The chain joins TRBV12-3 or TRBV12-4 to TRBJ1-6, with 9 positions matching TRBD1. Trimming at V came to 3 bases and at J to 10 bases, leaving 13 bases not matched to a gene. CDR3 length: 17 residues. The CDR3 loop reads CASSFQAQGALRSPLHF. For the CDR3, the DNA is TGTGCCAGCAGTTTCCAAGCACAGGGGGCGCTTCGGTCACCCCTCCACTTT.

In its sample, this clonotype was seen a few times. The CDR3, as DNA: TGTGCCACCAGCAGAACCGGAGTGGAGGAGACCCAGTACTTC. It encodes CATSRTGVEETQYF. The rearrangement links TRBV15 to TRBJ2-5, with unresolved D. The ends were cut back, 2 bases at V and 5 bases at J, with 12 bases in the middle. This CDR3 has 14 residues. The germline CDR1 and CDR2 sequences are LNHNV and YYDKDF (reference sequence).

In this sample, this clonotype turned up many times. CDR3 in amino acids: CASSGNNYEQYF. CDR3 DNA: TGTGCCAGCTCAGGGAACAACTACGAGCAGTACTTC. The chain uses TRBV18 and TRBJ2-7; D gene unclear. The germline V and J ends were trimmed by 5 bases and 3 bases, with 8 bases remaining between them. Germline V gene data show CDR1 as KGHSH and CDR2 as LQKENI. The CDR3 covers 12 residues.

This clonotype has a handful of counts. A junction end diverges from the germline sequence, so it may reflect a read error. The rearrangement joins TRBV7-9 to TRBJ1-2; 8 bases are shared with TRBD1. The CDR3 length is 12 residues. In germline, CDR1 is SEHNR, CDR2 FQNEAQ (reference sequence). The CDR3 coding sequence is TGTGCCAGCAGCTTAGGGACAGGGAAGACCTCCTTC. Its translation is CASSLGTGKTSF.

The CDR3: CASSEWGQPQHF. The CDR3 bases are TGTGCCAGCAGTGAATGGGGTCAGCCCCAGCATTTT. The chain employs TRBV25-1 and TRBJ1-5; D remains ambiguous. This CDR3 region has 12 residues. Trimming pared 1 base from V and 6 bases from J, leaving 4 bases between. Germline CDR1 is MGHDK and CDR2 is SYGVNS.

This clonotype was counted many times. The chain uses TRBV11-3 and TRBJ2-7; 8 bases align to TRBD2. The germline CDR1 and CDR2 sequences are SGHNT and YENEEA. The CDR3 contains 15 residues. V lost 5 bases and J lost 3; bases outside the gene matches: 9. In DNA, the CDR3 is TGTGCCAGCAGCACCGGGGGGGGACATGACTACGAGCAGTACTTC. It translates to CASSTGGGHDYEQYF.

The chain is built from TRBV2 and TRBJ1-4; 8 nucleotides match TRBD1. J was trimmed by 8 bases and V by 5 bases; bases with no gene match: 4. Germline CDR1 is SNHLY and CDR2 is FYNNEI. The CDR3 runs 13 residues. CDR3 in amino acids: CASSKQGGEKLFF. CDR3 sequence (DNA): TGTGCCAGCAGTAAACAGGGGGGAGAAAAACTGTTTTTT.

This clonotype has only a few counts. The chain has TRBV24-1 and TRBJ2-7, with 8 bases identical to TRBD1. The V and J ends lost 2 bases and 3 bases, in that order; junction bases with no gene match: 5. CDR3 length: 15 amino acids. Germline lookup yields CDR1 KGHDR and CDR2 SFDVKD. In nucleotides, the CDR3 is TGTGCCACCAGTGATTCGACAGGGGAAGGCTACGAGCAGTACTTC. As protein: CATSDSTGEGYEQYF.

The chain is built from TRBV12-3 or TRBV12-4 and TRBJ1-2; D gene ambiguous. V gave up 0 bases and J gave up 7 bases, with 3 bases separating them. The CDR3 extends over 11 amino acids. Here the CDR3 DNA reads TGTGCCAGCAGTTTAGCGATTGGCTACACCTTC. Protein product: CASSLAIGYTF.

At least ten counts were recorded for this clonotype. This rearrangement joins TRBV5-1 to TRBJ1-2, with 9 bases aligning to TRBD1. The CDR3 has 13 amino acids. CDR1 and CDR2 from the germline V gene are SGHRS and YFSETQ. Trimming at V came to 4 bases and at J to 5 bases, leaving 3 bases not matched to a gene. The CDR3 bases are TGCGCCAGCAGCCCCGGGACAGGGTATGGCTACACCTTC. Its protein is CASSPGTGYGYTF.

This chain connects TRBV20-1 to TRBJ1-5; tentative D call: TRBD1 (6 bases). The CDR3 length is 13 residues. Germline CDR1 is DFQATT and CDR2 is SNEGSKA (reference sequence). Trimming shortened V by 6 bases and J by 5 bases, and 14 bases separated the two germline ends. CDR3 protein: CSAADRYDQPQHF. The CDR3 nucleotides are TGCAGTGCAGCAGACAGGTACGATCAGCCCCAGCATTTT.

This clonotype was seen ten or more times. This chain links TRBV5-4 with TRBJ1-5, with D unclear. V shed 0 bases and J shed 0 bases, with 13 bases lying between them. The germline V gene encodes CDR1 SGHNT and CDR2 YYREEE (reference sequence). This CDR3 is built from 17 residues. CDR3 DNA: TGTGCCAGCAGCTTGGTAAGAGGGTGGGGTAGCAATCAGCCCCAGCATTTT. Translation: CASSLVRGWGSNQPQHF.

CDR3 loop: CASSVTSGDYEQYF. CDR3 sequence (DNA): TGTGCCAGCAGTGTCACTAGCGGGGATTACGAGCAGTACTTC. The genes are TRBV25-1 and TRBJ2-7; 10 positions match TRBD2. The CDR3 consists of 14 residues. Trimming took 4 bases from V and 4 from J; bases not matched to a gene: 4. CDR1 and CDR2 from the germline V gene are MGHDK and SYGVNS.

This clonotype showed up many times. V is TRBV5-1 and J is TRBJ2-3, with 8 bases lining up with TRBD2. The CDR3 has 16 residues. Per germline, CDR1 SGHRS and CDR2 YFSETQ. The ends lost 1 base at V and 5 bases at J; junction bases unmatched: 9. CDR3 sequence (DNA): TGCGCCAGCAGCTTGAATGGCGGGGGGCTGGTAGATACGCAGTATTTT. Its translation: CASSLNGGGLVDTQYF.

This clonotype has a count of ten or more. This sequence joins TRBV6-2 or TRBV6-3 and TRBJ2-4; unclear D gene. CDR3 length equals 13 residues. Trimming shortened V by 2 bases and J by 8 bases, and 10 bases separated the two germline ends. Germline V CDR1 and CDR2: MNHEY, SVGEGT. The CDR3 nucleotides read TGTGCCAGCAGTTACGTACATCTGGACATTCAGTACTTC. The encoded protein is CASSYVHLDIQYF.

The V gene is TRBV7-3, the J gene TRBJ2-1, with TRBD2 matching 11 bases. The CDR3 sequence is 15 residues long. J was trimmed by 4 bases and V by 6 bases; bases with no gene match: 5. From germline, CDR1 is SGHTA and CDR2 FQGTGA. The CDR3 region is CASSLAGGLYNEQFF. In nucleotides, the CDR3 is TGTGCCAGCAGTCTAGCGGGGGGACTGTACAATGAGCAGTTCTTC.

The chain carries TRBV7-9 and TRBJ2-7, with TRBD2 matching over 9 bases. With V trimmed by 6 bases and J by 6 bases, 3 bases remained unmatched. Germline loops: CDR1 SEHNR, CDR2 FQNEAQ (reference sequence). CDR3 size: 12 residues. The CDR3 here is CASSWTSVEQYF. The CDR3 DNA is TGTGCCAGCAGTTGGACTAGCGTCGAGCAGTACTTC. The full variable domain, completed using reference TRBV7-9 and TRBJ2-7, is DTGVSQNPRHKITKRGQNVTFRCDPISEHNRLYWYRQTLGQGPEFLTYFQNEAQLEKSRLLSDRFSAERPKGSFSTLEIQRTEQGDSAMYLCASSWTSVEQYFGPGTRLTVT.

V usage is TRBV7-2 and J usage is TRBJ2-7; 7 nucleotides align to TRBD1. CDR3 length: 14 residues. The J segment lost 3 bases and the V segment lost 1 base, leaving 3 bases of the junction unmatched. CDR1 is SGHTA and CDR2 is FQGNSA in the germline V gene. The CDR3 DNA follows: TGTGCCAGCAGCTTAGAGGGACAGTACTACGAGCAGTACTTC. It encodes CASSLEGQYYEQYF.

The chain combines TRBV20-1 with TRBJ2-3; 7 bases map to TRBD1. Germline CDR1 reads DFQATT; CDR2 reads SNEGSKA (reference sequence). This CDR3 spans 15 amino acids. The V and J ends lost 3 bases and 0 bases, in that order; junction bases with no gene match: 6. In DNA, the CDR3 is TGCAGTGCTAGTGATCCGGGACAGAGCACAGATACGCAGTATTTT. Residues: CSASDPGQSTDTQYF.